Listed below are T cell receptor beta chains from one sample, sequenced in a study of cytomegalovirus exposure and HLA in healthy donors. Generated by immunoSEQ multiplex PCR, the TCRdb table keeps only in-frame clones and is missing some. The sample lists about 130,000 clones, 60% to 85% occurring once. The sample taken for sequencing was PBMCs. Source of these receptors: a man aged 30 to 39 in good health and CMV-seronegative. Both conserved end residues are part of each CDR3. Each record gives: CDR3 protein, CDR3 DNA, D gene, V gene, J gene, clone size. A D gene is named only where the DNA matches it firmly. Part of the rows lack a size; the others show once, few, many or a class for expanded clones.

CDR3: CASTSGQGANIQYF
DNA: TGCGCCAGCACCTCGGGTCAGGGGGCCAACATTCAGTACTTC
D: TRBD1
V: TRBV5-1
J: TRBJ2-4
size: NA

CDR3: CATYRGDTGELFF
DNA: TGTGCCACTTACAGGGGGGACACCGGGGAGCTGTTTTTT
D: TRBD1
V: TRBV6-5
J: TRBJ2-2
size: once

CDR3: CASSPTLGLGTSYEQYF
DNA: TGCGCCAGCAGCCCGACCTTAGGACTCGGAACCTCCTACGAGCAGTACTTC
D: NA
V: TRBV5-1
J: TRBJ2-7
size: NA

CDR3: CASSLGATRETQYF
DNA: TGTGCCAGCAGCTTAGGGGCAACCCGTGAGACCCAGTACTTC
D: NA
V: TRBV7-8
J: TRBJ2-5
size: NA

CDR3: CASRRGVSDTQYF
DNA: TGTGCCAGCAGACGCGGGGTTTCCGATACGCAGTATTTT
D: NA
V: TRBV27
J: TRBJ2-3
size: NA

CDR3: CAIHPGQGAPNPYNEQFF
DNA: TGTGCCATCCATCCGGGACAGGGGGCTCCTAACCCCTACAATGAGCAGTTCTTC
D: TRBD1
V: TRBV10-3
J: TRBJ2-1
size: NA

CDR3: CASSLTGGLSYEQYF
DNA: TGTGCCAGCAGTTTGACGGGGGGCTTATCCTACGAGCAGTACTTC
D: NA
V: TRBV27
J: TRBJ2-7
size: once

CDR3: CSVSTGGETQYF
DNA: TGCAGCGTTTCGACAGGGGGAGAGACCCAGTACTTC
D: TRBD1
V: TRBV29-1
J: TRBJ2-5
size: NA

CDR3: CASSDTGGRDTQYF
DNA: TGTGCCAGCAGCGACACAGGGGGCAGAGATACGCAGTATTTT
D: TRBD1
V: TRBV7-9
J: TRBJ2-3
size: NA

CDR3: CASGQGGNTGELFF
DNA: TGCGCCAGCGGACAGGGCGGTAACACCGGGGAGCTGTTTTTT
D: TRBD1
V: TRBV5-1
J: TRBJ2-2
size: NA

CDR3: CASSSVVEQYF
DNA: TGTGCCAGCAGCTCGGTGGTGGAGCAGTACTTC
D: NA
V: TRBV7-2
J: TRBJ2-7
size: once

CDR3: CASRAGGREVNEQFF
DNA: TGTGCCAGCAGGGCAGGGGGGCGGGAGGTCAATGAGCAGTTCTTC
D: NA
V: TRBV5-5
J: TRBJ2-1
size: NA

CDR3: CASRTVPDTQYF
DNA: TGTGCCAGTAGGACAGTCCCAGATACGCAGTATTTT
D: NA
V: TRBV2
J: TRBJ2-3
size: NA

CDR3: CASSVTGPEEKLFF
DNA: TGTGCCAGCAGTGTGACAGGGCCTGAAGAAAAACTGTTTTTT
D: TRBD1
V: TRBV2
J: TRBJ1-4
size: NA

CDR3: CASSLVRGGSTEAFF
DNA: TGCGCCAGCAGCTTGGTAAGGGGGGGGAGCACTGAAGCTTTCTTT
D: NA
V: TRBV5-1
J: TRBJ1-1
size: NA

CDR3: CASCLNRGETEAFF
DNA: TGTGCCAGCTGCCTCAACAGGGGGGAGACTGAAGCTTTCTTT
D: TRBD1
V: TRBV27
J: TRBJ1-1
size: NA

CDR3: CASSSRTSFSNEQFF
DNA: TGTGCCAGCAGCTCCCGGACTAGTTTCAGCAATGAGCAGTTCTTC
D: TRBD2
V: TRBV9
J: TRBJ2-1
size: NA

CDR3: CASSLPEYEQYF
DNA: TGTGCCAGCAGCCTTCCGGAGTACGAGCAGTACTTC
D: NA
V: TRBV7-2
J: TRBJ2-7
size: few

CDR3: CASSLALAGGFYEQYF
DNA: TGTGCCAGCAGCTTAGCGCTAGCGGGAGGATTTTACGAGCAGTACTTC
D: TRBD2
V: TRBV7-9
J: TRBJ2-7
size: NA

CDR3: CASSPLGYGTIEQFF
DNA: TGCGCCAGCAGCCCTTTGGGGTATGGGACAATCGAGCAGTTCTTC
D: NA
V: TRBV5-1
J: TRBJ2-1
size: NA

CDR3: CASSYSQGAGTGRISDTQYF
DNA: TGTGCCAGCAGCTATAGCCAGGGGGCTGGGACAGGGCGTATTTCAGATACGCAGTATTTT
D: TRBD1
V: TRBV7-7
J: TRBJ2-3
size: once

CDR3: CASLRSPTGELAANTGELFF
DNA: TGTGCCAGCCTACGTAGCCCAACGGGGGAACTAGCGGCAAACACCGGGGAGCTGTTTTTT
D: TRBD2
V: TRBV28
J: TRBJ2-2
size: NA

CDR3: CASSLGTGFSYEQYF
DNA: TGTGCCAGCAGTTTAGGGACAGGGTTTTCCTACGAGCAGTACTTC
D: TRBD1
V: TRBV27
J: TRBJ2-7
size: NA

CDR3: CASSADRSSYEQYF
DNA: TGTGCCAGCAGTGCGGACAGGAGTTCCTACGAGCAGTACTTC
D: TRBD1
V: TRBV2
J: TRBJ2-7
size: NA

CDR3: CASSRLTSGGPYEQFF
DNA: TGTGCCAGCAGCCGACTTACTAGCGGGGGGCCCTATGAGCAGTTCTTC
D: TRBD2
V: TRBV14
J: TRBJ2-1
size: NA

CDR3: CASSFRYSGTYEQYF
DNA: TGTGCCAGCAGCTTCCGGTATAGCGGGACCTACGAGCAGTACTTC
D: TRBD2
V: TRBV7-2
J: TRBJ2-7
size: few

CDR3: CASSEEHYETQYF
DNA: TGTGCCAGCAGTGAAGAGCACTATGAGACCCAGTACTTC
D: NA
V: TRBV6-1
J: TRBJ2-5
size: NA

CDR3: CASSLAGTRGYTF
DNA: TGTGCCAGCAGCTTAGCAGGGACTAGGGGCTACACCTTC
D: NA
V: TRBV7-2
J: TRBJ1-2
size: NA

CDR3: CASSLVRRASGLTDTQYF
DNA: TGTGCCAGCAGCTTAGTGAGGCGTGCTAGCGGCCTCACAGATACGCAGTATTTT
D: TRBD2
V: TRBV7-8
J: TRBJ2-3
size: NA

CDR3: CASSSRVGSTEAFF
DNA: TGCGCCAGCAGCTCCAGGGTAGGAAGCACTGAAGCTTTCTTT
D: NA
V: TRBV10-2
J: TRBJ1-1
size: few

CDR3: CASSHGDRGYNEQFF
DNA: TGCGCCAGCAGCCATGGGGACAGGGGATACAATGAGCAGTTCTTC
D: TRBD1
V: TRBV5-1
J: TRBJ2-1
size: NA

CDR3: CASSLGLDPNEQYF
DNA: TGTGCCAGCAGCTTAGGCCTAGACCCGAACGAGCAGTACTTC
D: NA
V: TRBV7-2
J: TRBJ2-7
size: NA

CDR3: CASSKQGDTEAFF
DNA: TGTGCCAGCAGTAAACAGGGGGACACTGAAGCTTTCTTT
D: TRBD1
V: TRBV6-1
J: TRBJ1-1
size: NA

CDR3: CAWDLAGGLQETQYF
DNA: TGTGCCTGGGATTTAGCGGGGGGGTTACAAGAGACCCAGTACTTC
D: TRBD2
V: TRBV30
J: TRBJ2-5
size: NA

CDR3: CATSRETDNLNTEAFF
DNA: TGTGCCACCAGCAGGGAGACAGATAACTTGAACACTGAAGCTTTCTTT
D: NA
V: TRBV15
J: TRBJ1-1
size: few

CDR3: CASQEPRRAQYF
DNA: TGTGCCAGCCAAGAACCTCGGAGGGCCCAGTACTTC
D: NA
V: TRBV28
J: TRBJ2-5
size: NA

CDR3: CASSIPMRPGQPQHF
DNA: TGTGCCAGTAGTATTCCGATGCGACCAGGTCAGCCCCAGCATTTT
D: NA
V: TRBV19
J: TRBJ1-5
size: NA

CDR3: CASSTGSRATGELFF
DNA: TGCGCCAGCAGTACAGGGTCCCGAGCCACCGGGGAGCTGTTTTTT
D: NA
V: TRBV10-1
J: TRBJ2-2
size: NA

CDR3: CASSPGGGLVTGELFF
DNA: TGTGCCAGTAGCCCCGGGGGGGGCTTAGTCACCGGGGAGCTGTTTTTT
D: TRBD2
V: TRBV19
J: TRBJ2-2
size: NA

CDR3: CASSLGGEETQYF
DNA: TGTGCCAGCAGCTTGGGAGGAGAGGAGACCCAGTACTTC
D: NA
V: TRBV11-1
J: TRBJ2-5
size: NA